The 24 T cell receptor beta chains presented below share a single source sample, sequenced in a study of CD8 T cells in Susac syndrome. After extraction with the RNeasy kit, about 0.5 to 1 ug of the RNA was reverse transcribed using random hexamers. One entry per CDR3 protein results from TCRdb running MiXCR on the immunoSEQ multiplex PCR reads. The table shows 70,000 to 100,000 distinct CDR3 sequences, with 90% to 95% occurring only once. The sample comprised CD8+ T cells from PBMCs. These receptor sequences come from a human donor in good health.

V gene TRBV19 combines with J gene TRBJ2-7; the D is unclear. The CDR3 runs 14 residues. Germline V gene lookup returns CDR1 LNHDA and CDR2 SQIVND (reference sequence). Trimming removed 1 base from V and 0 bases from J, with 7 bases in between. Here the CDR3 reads CASSIAGTSYEQYF. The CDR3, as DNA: TGTGCCAGTAGTATAGCTGGAACCTCCTACGAGCAGTACTTC.

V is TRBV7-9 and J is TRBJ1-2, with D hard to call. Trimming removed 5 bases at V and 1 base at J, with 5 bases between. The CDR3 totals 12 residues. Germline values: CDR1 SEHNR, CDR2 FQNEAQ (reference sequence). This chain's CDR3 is CASSDFNYGYTF. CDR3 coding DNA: TGTGCCAGCAGCGACTTTAACTATGGCTACACCTTC. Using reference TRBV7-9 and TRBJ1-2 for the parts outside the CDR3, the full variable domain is DTGVSQNPRHKITKRGQNVTFRCDPISEHNRLYWYRQTLGQGPEFLTYFQNEAQLEKSRLLSDRFSAERPKGSFSTLEIQRTEQGDSAMYLCASSDFNYGYTFGSGTRLTVV.

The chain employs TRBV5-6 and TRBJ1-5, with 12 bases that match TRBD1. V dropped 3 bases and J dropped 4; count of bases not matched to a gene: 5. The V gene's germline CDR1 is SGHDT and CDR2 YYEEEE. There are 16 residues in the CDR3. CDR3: CASSWGQGASNQPQHF. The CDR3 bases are TGTGCCAGCAGCTGGGGACAGGGGGCAAGTAATCAGCCCCAGCATTTT.

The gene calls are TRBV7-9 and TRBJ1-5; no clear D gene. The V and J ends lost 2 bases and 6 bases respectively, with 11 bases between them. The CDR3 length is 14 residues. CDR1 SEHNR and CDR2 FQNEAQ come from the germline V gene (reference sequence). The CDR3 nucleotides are TGTGCCAGCAGCTTAAATTTGGGGTCTCAGCCCCAGCATTTT. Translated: CASSLNLGSQPQHF.

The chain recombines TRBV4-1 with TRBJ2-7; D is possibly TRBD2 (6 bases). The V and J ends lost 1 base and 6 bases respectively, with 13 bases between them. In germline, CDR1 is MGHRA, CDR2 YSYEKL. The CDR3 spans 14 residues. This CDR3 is CASSQGTSFLEQYF. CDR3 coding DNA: TGCGCCAGCAGCCAAGGAACTAGCTTCCTCGAGCAGTACTTC.

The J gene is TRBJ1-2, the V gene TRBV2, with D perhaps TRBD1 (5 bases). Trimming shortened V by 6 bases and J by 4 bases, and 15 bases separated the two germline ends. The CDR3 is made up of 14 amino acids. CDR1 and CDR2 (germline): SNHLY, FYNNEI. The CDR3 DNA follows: TGTGCCAGCAGCACTCGACAGTTTCTCTATGGCTACACCTTC. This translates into CASSTRQFLYGYTF. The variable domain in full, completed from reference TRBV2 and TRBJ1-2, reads EPEVTQTPSHQVTQMGQEVILRCVPISNHLYFYWYRQILGQKVEFLVSFYNNEISEKSEIFDDQFSVERPDGSNFTLKIRSTKLEDSAMYFCASSTRQFLYGYTFGSGTRLTVV.

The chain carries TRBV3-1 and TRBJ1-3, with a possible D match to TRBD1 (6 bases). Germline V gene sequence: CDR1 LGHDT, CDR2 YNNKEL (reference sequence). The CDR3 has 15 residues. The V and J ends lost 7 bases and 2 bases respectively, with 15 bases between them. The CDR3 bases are TGTGCCAGCAACAATGGGGGGGCGACTGGAAACACCATATATTTT. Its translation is CASNNGGATGNTIYF.

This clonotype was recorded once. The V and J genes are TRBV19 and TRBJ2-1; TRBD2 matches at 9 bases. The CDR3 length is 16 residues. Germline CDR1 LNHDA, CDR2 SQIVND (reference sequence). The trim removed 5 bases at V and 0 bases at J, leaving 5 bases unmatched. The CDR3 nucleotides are TGTGCCAGTAGTTACGTAGCGGGGGCCTCCTACAATGAGCAGTTCTTC. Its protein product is CASSYVAGASYNEQFF.

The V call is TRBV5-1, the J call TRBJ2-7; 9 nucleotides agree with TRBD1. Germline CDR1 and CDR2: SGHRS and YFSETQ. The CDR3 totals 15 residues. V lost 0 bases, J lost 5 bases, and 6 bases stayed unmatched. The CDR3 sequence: CASSLARDREDEQYF. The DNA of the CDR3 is TGCGCCAGCAGCTTGGCCAGGGACAGGGAAGACGAGCAGTACTTC.

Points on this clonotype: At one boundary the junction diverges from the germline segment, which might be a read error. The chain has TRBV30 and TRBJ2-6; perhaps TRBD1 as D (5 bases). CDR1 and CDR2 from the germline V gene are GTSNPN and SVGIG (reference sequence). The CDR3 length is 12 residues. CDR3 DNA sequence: TGTGCCTGGAGGTCGGTGGGGCTGGTGGTGTCTTTC. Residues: CAWRSVGLVVSF.

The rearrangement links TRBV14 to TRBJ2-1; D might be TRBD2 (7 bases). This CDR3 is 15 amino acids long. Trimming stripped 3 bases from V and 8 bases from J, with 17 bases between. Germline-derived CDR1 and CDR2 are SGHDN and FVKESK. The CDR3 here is CASSHLRGGGDEQFF. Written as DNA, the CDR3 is TGTGCCAGCAGCCACTTAAGGGGAGGGGGGGATGAGCAGTTCTTC.

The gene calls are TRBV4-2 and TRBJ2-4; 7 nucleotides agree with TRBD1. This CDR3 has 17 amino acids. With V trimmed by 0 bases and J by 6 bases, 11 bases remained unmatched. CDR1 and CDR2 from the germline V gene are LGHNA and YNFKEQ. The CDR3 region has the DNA TGTGCCAGCAGCCAAGATGCCCGGACAGGCTTAAGAAACATTCAGTACTTC. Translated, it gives CASSQDARTGLRNIQYF.

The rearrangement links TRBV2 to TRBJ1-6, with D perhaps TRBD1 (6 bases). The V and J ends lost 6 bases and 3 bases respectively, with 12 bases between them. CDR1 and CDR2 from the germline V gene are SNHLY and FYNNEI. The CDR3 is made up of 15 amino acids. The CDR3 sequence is CASRRQALYNSPLHF. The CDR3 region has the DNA TGTGCCAGCAGAAGACAGGCCCTCTATAATTCACCCCTCCACTTT.

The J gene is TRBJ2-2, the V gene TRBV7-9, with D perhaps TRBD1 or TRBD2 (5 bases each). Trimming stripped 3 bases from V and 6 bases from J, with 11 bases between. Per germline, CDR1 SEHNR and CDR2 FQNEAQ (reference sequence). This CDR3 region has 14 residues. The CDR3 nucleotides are TGTGCCAGCAGCTTTCCCGGGGCTGCCGGGGAGCTGTTTTTT. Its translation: CASSFPGAAGELFF. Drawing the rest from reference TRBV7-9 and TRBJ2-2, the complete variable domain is DTGVSQNPRHKITKRGQNVTFRCDPISEHNRLYWYRQTLGQGPEFLTYFQNEAQLEKSRLLSDRFSAERPKGSFSTLEIQRTEQGDSAMYLCASSFPGAAGELFFGEGSRLTVL.

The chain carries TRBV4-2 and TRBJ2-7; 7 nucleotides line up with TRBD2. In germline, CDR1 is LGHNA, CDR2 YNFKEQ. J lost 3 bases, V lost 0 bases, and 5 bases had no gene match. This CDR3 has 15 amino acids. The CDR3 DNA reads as TGTGCCAGCAGCCAAGAGGCCGGGGGGATCTACGAGCAGTACTTC. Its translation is CASSQEAGGIYEQYF.

The CDR3 protein is CASSSERSYNEQFF. CDR3 DNA: TGCGCCAGCAGCTCCGAGCGGTCCTACAATGAGCAGTTCTTC. The chain links TRBV5-1 to TRBJ2-1; tentatively, D is TRBD2 (5 bases). The V and J ends lost 3 bases and 1 base respectively, with 8 bases between them. CDR3 length equals 14 residues. Germline lookup yields CDR1 SGHRS and CDR2 YFSETQ.

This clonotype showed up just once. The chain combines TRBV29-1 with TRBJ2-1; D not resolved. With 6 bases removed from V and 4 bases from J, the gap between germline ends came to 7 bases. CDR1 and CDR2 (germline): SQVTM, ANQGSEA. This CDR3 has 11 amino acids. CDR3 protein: CSVPIYNEQFF. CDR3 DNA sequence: TGCAGCGTCCCCATATACAATGAGCAGTTCTTC.

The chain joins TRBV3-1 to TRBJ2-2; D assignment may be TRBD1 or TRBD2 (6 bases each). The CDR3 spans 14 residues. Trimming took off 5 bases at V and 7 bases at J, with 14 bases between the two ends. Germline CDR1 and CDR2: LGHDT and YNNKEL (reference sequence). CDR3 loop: CASSYVADSGELFF. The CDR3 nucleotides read TGTGCCAGCAGCTACGTAGCGGACAGCGGGGAGCTGTTTTTT. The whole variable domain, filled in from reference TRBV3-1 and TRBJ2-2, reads DTAVSQTPKYLVTQMGNDKSIKCEQNLGHDTMYWYKQDSKKFLKIMFSYNNKELIINETVPNRFSPKSPDKAHLNLHINSLELGDSAVYFCASSYVADSGELFFGEGSRLTVL.

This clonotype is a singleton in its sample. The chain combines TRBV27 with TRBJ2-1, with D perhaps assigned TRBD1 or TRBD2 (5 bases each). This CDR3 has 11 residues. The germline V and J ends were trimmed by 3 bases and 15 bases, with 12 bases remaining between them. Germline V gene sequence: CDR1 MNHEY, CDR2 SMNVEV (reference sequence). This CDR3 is CASSFGTLRFF. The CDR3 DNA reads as TGTGCCAGCAGTTTCGGGACCTTGAGGTTCTTC.

The CDR3 here is CASSLGQGAQPQHF. The CDR3 DNA is TGTGCCAGCAGCTTGGGGCAGGGGGCTCAGCCCCAGCATTTT. The V gene is TRBV5-4, the J gene TRBJ1-5; 8 bases match TRBD1. The germline gives CDR1 SGHNT, CDR2 YYREEE (reference sequence). The CDR3 is 14 residues long. V dropped 0 bases and J dropped 6; count of bases not matched to a gene: 2. The whole variable domain, filled in from reference TRBV5-4 and TRBJ1-5, reads ETGVTQSPTHLIKTRGQQVTLRCSSQSGHNTVSWYQQALGQGPQFIFQYYREEENGRGNFPPRFSGLQFPNYSSELNVNALELDDSALYLCASSLGQGAQPQHFGDGTRLSIL.

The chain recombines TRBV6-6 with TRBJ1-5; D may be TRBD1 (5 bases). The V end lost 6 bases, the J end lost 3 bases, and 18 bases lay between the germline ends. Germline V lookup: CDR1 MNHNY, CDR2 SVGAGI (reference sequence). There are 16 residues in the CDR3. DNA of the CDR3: TGTGCCAGCAGAAAAGGGGCCGACAGTATCAATCAGCCCCAGCATTTT. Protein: CASRKGADSINQPQHF.

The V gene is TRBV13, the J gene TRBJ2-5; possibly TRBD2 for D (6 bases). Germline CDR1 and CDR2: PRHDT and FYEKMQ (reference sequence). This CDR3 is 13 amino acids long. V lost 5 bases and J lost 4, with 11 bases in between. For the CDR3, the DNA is TGTGCCAGCAGCCCCCGGCGGGGAGAGACCCAGTACTTC. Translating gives CASSPRRGETQYF.

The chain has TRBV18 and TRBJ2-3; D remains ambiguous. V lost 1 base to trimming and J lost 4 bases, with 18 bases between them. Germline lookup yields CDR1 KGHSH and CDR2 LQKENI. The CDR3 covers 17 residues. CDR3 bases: TGTGCCAGCTCACCACGCGGAGATTACGAGCACGCAGATACGCAGTATTTT. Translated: CASSPRGDYEHADTQYF.

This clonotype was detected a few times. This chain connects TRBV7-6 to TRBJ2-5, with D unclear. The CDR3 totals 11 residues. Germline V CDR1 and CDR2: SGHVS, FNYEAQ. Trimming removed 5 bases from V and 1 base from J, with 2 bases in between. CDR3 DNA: TGTGCCAGCAGCCTCCAAGAGACCCAGTACTTC. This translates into CASSLQETQYF.